This T cell receptor beta chain was captured in a study of blood T cell repertoires in COVID-19. Comments on this clone: Other nucleotide sequences in the sample specify the same CDR3.

Within 2 weeks before study entry, exposed participants met a COVID-19 case. The data were produced by immunoSEQ multiplex PCR, yet TCRdb's version contains in-frame clones alone and is incomplete. This sample has roughly 400,000 clones, with roughly 90% found just once. Trimming pared 1 base from V and 1 base from J, leaving 10 bases between. The CDR3 totals 15 residues. In germline, CDR1 is SGHRS, CDR2 YFSETQ. The chain carries TRBV5-1 and TRBJ2-3, with D tentatively TRBD1 (5 bases). The sequence derives from a woman in her late teens or twenties who had been exposed to COVID-19. Sequencing was done on a sample of PBMCs or T cells enriched from blood (not recorded which). CDR3 amino acids: CASSLQGAGTDTQYF. In nucleotides, the CDR3 is TGCGCCAGCAGCTTGCAGGGCGCGGGCACAGATACGCAGTATTTT.